A selection of T cell receptor beta chains follows, all from one sample in a study of T cell repertoires in ileal Crohn's disease. Clones were read by immunoSEQ multiplex PCR, and TCRdb kept only the in-frame ones, dropping some. The sample contains 15,000 to 20,000 clones, about 75% of which appear only once. Sequencing used ileal tissue. Receptors originate from an adult with Crohn's disease. Both conserved end residues are part of each CDR3. The D gene is left open where the match is weak. A row's size may be missing; if present it is once, few, many or a size class.

j_gene,v_gene,abundance,d_gene,CDR3nt,CDR3aa
TRBJ2-3,TRBV6-6,NA,TRBD2,TGTGCCAGCAGTCGGGTCTTGGCAGGGAGGGCAGATACGCAGTATTTT,CASSRVLAGRADTQYF
TRBJ2-7,TRBV4-1,NA,TRBD2,TGCGCCAGTAGCGGGGGGCTCGCCTACGAGCAGTACTTC,CASSGGLAYEQYF
TRBJ1-1,TRBV10-3,few,NA,TGTGCCATCAGTGTGTCGGGGGCCAACACTGAAGCTTTCTTT,CAISVSGANTEAFF
TRBJ1-3,TRBV25-1,few,NA,TGTGCCAGTGTAGGGGGGCCTGGAAACACCATATATTTT,CASVGGPGNTIYF
TRBJ2-7,TRBV5-1,few,NA,TGCGCCAGCAGCTTGAGGGCAGCCTACGAGCAGTACTTC,CASSLRAAYEQYF
TRBJ2-3,TRBV5-5,NA,TRBD2,TGTGCCAGCAGCTGGCGGGGGGCTCGGACAGATACGCAGTATTTT,CASSWRGARTDTQYF
TRBJ2-3,TRBV28,NA,TRBD2,TGTGCCAGCAGTACTAGCGGGGGGGGACGCACAGATACGCAGTATTTT,CASSTSGGGRTDTQYF
TRBJ1-3,TRBV9,NA,NA,TGTGCCAGCAGCGTAGAAGCGCGAGATCTGGGAAACACCATATATTTT,CASSVEARDLGNTIYF
TRBJ2-3,TRBV5-1,NA,NA,TGCGCCAGCAGCTTGAAGCACCCTGGCACAGATACGCAGTATTTT,CASSLKHPGTDTQYF
TRBJ1-5,TRBV2,NA,NA,TGTGCCAGCAGTGAGCAGGACAGCTGGGCTCAGCCCCAGCATTTT,CASSEQDSWAQPQHF
TRBJ2-1,TRBV25-1,NA,NA,TGTGCCAGCAGCGAGCCCGGGACTGTCAATGAGCAGTTCTTC,CASSEPGTVNEQFF
TRBJ1-2,TRBV29-1,NA,NA,TGCAGCGTTGAAGGGAGCGGGGCTGGTCGGGGCTACACCTTC,CSVEGSGAGRGYTF
TRBJ2-3,TRBV27,few,TRBD2,TGTGCCAGCGCAGCGGGACTAGCGGGCACAGATACGCAGTATTTT,CASAAGLAGTDTQYF
TRBJ1-5,TRBV27,NA,NA,TGTGCCAGCAGTTCAGGGTATAGCAATCAGCCCCAGCATTTT,CASSSGYSNQPQHF
TRBJ2-1,TRBV27,NA,TRBD2,TGTGCCAGCAGTTTATATAGCGGGAGGGCCTACTACAATGAGCAGTTCTTC,CASSLYSGRAYYNEQFF
TRBJ2-3,TRBV27,once,TRBD1,TGTGCCAGCAATGGACAGGGCCCCCTTACAGATACGCAGTATTTT,CASNGQGPLTDTQYF
TRBJ2-1,TRBV4-1,few,NA,TGCGCCAGCAGCCCTCTAGGCAATGAGCAGTTCTTC,CASSPLGNEQFF
TRBJ1-2,TRBV4-1,NA,NA,TGCGCCAGCAGCCAAGAACGGACCCGACGGGACTATGGCTACACCTTC,CASSQERTRRDYGYTF
TRBJ1-2,TRBV2,NA,TRBD1,TGTGCCAGCAGTGTGACAGGGGGGGACTATGGCTACACCTTC,CASSVTGGDYGYTF
TRBJ1-5,TRBV6-1,NA,NA,TGTGCCAGCAGTGAATTCGGACGGATCAATCAGCCCCAGCATTTT,CASSEFGRINQPQHF
TRBJ1-2,TRBV5-1,NA,NA,TGCGCCAGCAGCATCGACAGCAGCTATGGCTACACCTTC,CASSIDSSYGYTF
TRBJ1-1,TRBV7-9,once,TRBD1,TGTGCCAGCAGCGCCCACCCCACAGGGGCGTTAACTGAAGCTTTCTTT,CASSAHPTGALTEAFF
TRBJ2-3,TRBV6-1,NA,TRBD1,TGTGCCAGCAGCGACAGGGACAGAGACACAGATACGCAGTATTTT,CASSDRDRDTDTQYF
TRBJ2-5,TRBV7-6,once,TRBD2,TGTGCCAGCAGCGGCACGGGGGGAGACCAAGAGACCCAGTACTTC,CASSGTGGDQETQYF
TRBJ1-3,TRBV18,few,NA,TGTGCCAGCTCACCTACGGGGGACATCTCTGGAAACACCATATATTTT,CASSPTGDISGNTIYF
TRBJ2-5,TRBV13,NA,NA,TGTGCCAGCAGCTTATCAGAAGGGGGGGCCCAGTACTTC,CASSLSEGGAQYF
TRBJ1-2,TRBV4-1,medium-sized,NA,TGCGCCAGCAGCCCTTCCGAGGGCGAGCGAGGCTACACCTTC,CASSPSEGERGYTF